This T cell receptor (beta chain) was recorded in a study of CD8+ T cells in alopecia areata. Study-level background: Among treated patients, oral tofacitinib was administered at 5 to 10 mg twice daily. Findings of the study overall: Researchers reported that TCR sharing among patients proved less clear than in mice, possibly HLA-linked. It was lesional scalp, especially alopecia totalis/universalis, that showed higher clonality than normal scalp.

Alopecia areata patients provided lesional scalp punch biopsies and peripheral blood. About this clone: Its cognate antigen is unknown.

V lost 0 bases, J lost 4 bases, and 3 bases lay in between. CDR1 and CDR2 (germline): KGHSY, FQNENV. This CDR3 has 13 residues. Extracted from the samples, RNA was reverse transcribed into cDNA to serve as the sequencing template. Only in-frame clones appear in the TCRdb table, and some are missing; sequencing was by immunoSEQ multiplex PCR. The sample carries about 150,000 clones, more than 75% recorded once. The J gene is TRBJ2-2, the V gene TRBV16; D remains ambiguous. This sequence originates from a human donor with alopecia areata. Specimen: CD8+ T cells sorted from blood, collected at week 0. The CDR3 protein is CASSQSSTGELFF. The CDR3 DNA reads TGTGCCAGCAGCCAATCGAGCACCGGGGAGCTGTTTTTT.